One and the same sample provided the 14 T cell receptor beta chains below, sequenced in a study of response to subunit inactivated influenza vaccine. One entry per CDR3 protein results from TCRdb running MiXCR on the RT-PCR reads. The table lists about half a million distinct CDR3 sequences, 9.5% to 13% of them singletons. Sequencing was performed on PBMCs from blood, taken 40 to 50 days after vaccination. These receptors all stem from a man in his forties or fifties who received an inactivated influenza vaccine.

V gene TRBV6-1 combines with J gene TRBJ2-5, with D possibly matching TRBD2 (5 bases). Per germline, CDR1 MNHNS and CDR2 SASEGT. V was cut by 7 bases and J by 3 bases, with 21 bases left in between. CDR3 size: 16 residues. CDR3 nucleotides: TGTGCCAGCACGAGGAGTGGGGTCGGGGTTAAAGAGACCCAGTACTTC. It codes for CASTRSGVGVKETQYF.

This clonotype has a handful of counts. The chain joins TRBV4-1 to TRBJ2-5, with D uncertain. Looked up from germline, CDR1 is MGHRA and CDR2 is YSYEKL. The CDR3 runs to 15 residues. V gave up 1 base and J gave up 7 bases, with 16 bases separating them. The CDR3 region has the DNA TGCGCCAGCAGCCAAGTCAGTGGGCCGTCTAGGACCCAGTACTTC. Translated: CASSQVSGPSRTQYF.

J is TRBJ1-2 and V is TRBV27; no firm D call. Per the germline V gene, CDR1 is MNHEY and CDR2 is SMNVEV (reference sequence). Trimming left V 2 bases short and J 6 bases short, with 13 bases between. This CDR3 has 14 amino acids. The CDR3 here is CASSLVGSGDGYTF. The CDR3 DNA is TGTGCCAGCAGTTTAGTGGGCTCCGGAGATGGCTACACCTTC.

Many counts were recorded for this clonotype. The rearrangement links TRBV27 to TRBJ1-1; tentative D call: TRBD1 (5 bases). CDR1 MNHEY and CDR2 SMNVEV come from the germline V gene (reference sequence). This CDR3 has 14 residues. Deletions cut 2 bases from V and 4 bases from J, with 11 bases between. The CDR3 bases are TGTGCCAGCAGTTTACAGGGACGGGGCACTGAAGCTTTCTTT. Amino acid sequence: CASSLQGRGTEAFF.

This clonotype was seen a few times. The chain has TRBV28 and TRBJ2-1, with TRBD2 identical over 14 bases. CDR1 and CDR2 (germline): MDHEN, SYDVKM. The CDR3 totals 17 residues. V lost 6 bases and J lost 0; bases outside the gene matches: 4. The CDR3 DNA reads as TGTGCCAGCAGACGGACTAGCGGGGGGCTCTCCTACAATGAGCAGTTCTTC. Protein product: CASRRTSGGLSYNEQFF.

V and J are TRBV20-1 and TRBJ2-1; 7 nucleotides match TRBD2. After removal of 6 bases from V and 4 bases from J, the junction contained 9 bases not matched to a gene. The V gene's germline CDR1 is DFQATT and CDR2 SNEGSKA (reference sequence). This CDR3 has 14 amino acids. The CDR3 here is CSAPGVSGYNEQFF. Written as DNA, the CDR3 is TGCAGTGCCCCCGGTGTTAGCGGGTACAATGAGCAGTTCTTC.

This clonotype was counted between two and nine times. The gene calls are TRBV10-3 and TRBJ2-3, with D uncertain. Trimming pared 1 base from V and 0 bases from J, leaving 8 bases between. Germline V gene lookup returns CDR1 ENHRY and CDR2 SYGVKD. The CDR3 is made up of 15 amino acids. The DNA of the CDR3 is TGTGCCATCAGTGAGTTGGTTTCTAGCACAGATACGCAGTATTTT. This encodes CAISELVSSTDTQYF.

The table lists this clonotype with many counts. The chain is built from TRBV2 and TRBJ1-2; TRBD1 is a possible D gene (6 bases). The ends were cut back, 6 bases at V and 0 bases at J, with 20 bases in the middle. CDR1 and CDR2 (germline): SNHLY, FYNNEI. The CDR3 is 17 residues long. CDR3 sequence (DNA): TGTGCCAGCAGCGAGCAGGCGGGGGGCCTACCTAACTATGGCTACACCTTC. Residues: CASSEQAGGLPNYGYTF.

There are many counts of this clonotype. The gene calls are TRBV3-1 and TRBJ2-5, with D maybe TRBD2 (5 bases). Trimming took off 1 base at V and 4 bases at J, with 13 bases between the two ends. CDR1 is LGHDT and CDR2 is YNNKEL in the germline V gene (reference sequence). The CDR3 length is 15 residues. CDR3 residues: CASSQGGPSGETQYF. The CDR3 DNA reads as TGTGCCAGCAGCCAAGGCGGGCCCTCAGGAGAGACCCAGTACTTC.

The rearrangement uses TRBV7-8 and TRBJ2-1; TRBD1 matches 7 bases. Trimming cost V 4 bases and J 3 bases; bases outside gene matches: 3. CDR3 size: 14 residues. In germline, CDR1 is SGHVS, CDR2 FQNEAQ. The CDR3, as DNA: TGTGCCAGCAGCTACCGGGACAGCTACAATGAGCAGTTCTTC. Protein: CASSYRDSYNEQFF.

This clonotype turned up a few times. V and J are TRBV25-1 and TRBJ1-4; 8 bases are shared with TRBD1. The CDR3 contains 17 residues. The V gene end was trimmed by 7 bases and the J gene end by 0 bases; junction bases not matched to a gene: 10. CDR1 and CDR2 (germline): MGHDK, SYGVNS. The CDR3 reads CASTRRQGKATNEKLFF. The CDR3 bases are TGTGCCAGCACCAGAAGACAGGGGAAGGCAACTAATGAAAAACTGTTTTTT.

This clonotype was seen a handful of times. The rearrangement uses TRBV7-9 and TRBJ2-7; 7 bases fit TRBD1. The V segment lost 7 bases and the J segment 0 bases; nucleotides outside the gene matches: 15. Germline V gene data show CDR1 as SEHNR and CDR2 as FQNEAQ (reference sequence). This CDR3 comprises 17 residues. The CDR3 loop reads CASTVYRRDRLSYEQYF. The CDR3 DNA reads TGTGCCAGCACCGTGTACCGACGGGACAGACTCTCCTACGAGCAGTACTTC. Drawing the rest from reference TRBV7-9 and TRBJ2-7, the complete variable domain is DTGVSQNPRHKITKRGQNVTFRCDPISEHNRLYWYRQTLGQGPEFLTYFQNEAQLEKSRLLSDRFSAERPKGSFSTLEIQRTEQGDSAMYLCASTVYRRDRLSYEQYFGPGTRLTVT.

In its sample, this clonotype was seen many times. V usage is TRBV6-5 and J usage is TRBJ2-7; D is possibly TRBD1 (5 bases). The CDR3 contains 15 residues. In germline, CDR1 is MNHEY, CDR2 SVGAGI. The V end lost 2 bases, the J end lost 0 bases, and 11 bases lay between the germline ends. This CDR3 reads CASSYAWQGSYEQYF. CDR3 DNA: TGTGCCAGCAGTTACGCCTGGCAGGGCTCCTACGAGCAGTACTTC.

This clonotype showed up many times. V usage is TRBV20-1 and J usage is TRBJ2-1; possibly TRBD2 for D (6 bases). V was cut by 0 bases and J by 9 bases, with 12 bases left in between. The CDR3 consists of 13 residues. Germline V gene lookup returns CDR1 DFQATT and CDR2 SNEGSKA (reference sequence). CDR3 protein: CSARDSGRSEQFF. Here the CDR3 DNA reads TGCAGTGCTAGAGATTCAGGGAGGAGTGAGCAGTTCTTC.